The present entry profiles one T cell receptor beta chain with its context. Its antigen remains undetermined. No qualities accompany the bases; no much larger clone lies one base away. The donors were healthy, HIV-negative adults who had no recently reported acute infections or vaccinations. Every donor was a Caucasian adult living in Nashville, Tennessee, USA. CD4+ T cells were enriched by magnetic negative selection, after which naive cells were positively selected on CD45RA and the negative fraction was taken as the memory subset. Blood was obtained by leukapheresis, after which PBMCs were separated by Ficoll-Histopaque density gradient centrifugation and cryopreserved in liquid nitrogen vapor phase. Analytical flow cytometry was used to check the purity and quantity of each magnetically sorted T cell population. Each sorted fraction had its genomic DNA isolated and then quantified by UV absorbance on a Nanodrop 2000c.

The CDR3 runs 10 residues from the cysteine to the phenylalanine. Only CDR3 DNA remains: 30 bases, in frame from the first base. V is shortened by 8 bases, J by 8 bases, and the region joining them spans 7 bases. Per the germline V gene, MDHEN is the CDR1 and SYDVKM is the CDR2. Using the deep immunoSEQ assay, multiplex PCR amplified TCR CDR3 regions from genomic DNA. Extracted genomic DNA from each cell subset was spread evenly across all wells of several immunoSEQ 96-well plates, with each plate serving as a replicate. For sorted subsets, around 200 ng genomic DNA, equal to some 30,000 T cell genomes, was loaded into each replicate PCR. Purified libraries were quantified with a Qubit 3.0 fluorometer, sized on a Bioanalyzer 2100, and re-quantified with the KAPA Library Quantification kit. A separate single-read 150-cycle Illumina NextSeq 550 flow cell was used to sequence each immunoSEQ 96-well plate. The paper's processing steps were these. Because the immunoSEQ output included only junctional sequences and no quality scores, the filtering could not be the same as the filtering used for full-length reads. To assign V/J genes and CDR3, sequences were annotated using PyIR, a Python wrapper for IgBLAST v1.9, with IMGT germline references. Reads were filtered out if the reads had weak V/J assignments (E-value above 1e-6), no CDR3, stop codons, out-of-frame junctions, or ambiguous translated residues. V3J clonotypes were defined as sequences sharing the same inferred V gene, J gene, and CDR3 amino acid sequence. To compute the percentage overlap between repertoires, the number of shared unique clonotypes was divided by the size of the smaller repertoire. Richness of each repertoire was evaluated using RTK rarefaction, the Chao1 estimator, and Recon v2.1 estimates of unobserved clonotypes. Generation probabilities for all TCRbeta clonotypes obtained by the gDNA method from a handful of donors were computed using OLGA. Held by TCRdb, this immuneACCESS table contains in-frame sequences only and omits some clones. Under half of the omission traces to an unresolved V gene where checked; the cause of the rest is unknown. V, J and clone size reflect that table, while D and trimming were determined from the DNA. The sample yields roughly 2.2 million clones; over 90% were counted once. 0.39% of the sample goes to the ten largest clones.

This record comes from a study of shared clonotypes between healthy human individuals (dated by TCRdb to the early 2020s). Study-wide context: The cohort comprised two women and a few men aged 18 to 49 years. For each donor, CD4 naive and CD4 memory were each given three plates, CD8 naive was given two plates, and CD8 memory was given one plate. Blood TCR repertoires of five healthy adults were deeply sequenced to estimate repertoire size and the extent of clonotype sharing between individuals. Libraries were prepared and TCR repertoires were sequenced by different laboratories using diverse techniques, in order to increase sequencing depth and limit assay-specific biases. Each donor's leukapheresis produced roughly between about 0.85 and 10 billion PBMCs.

The investigation overall reported the following: When several donors were compared, the shared fraction of clonotypes was about 5.4% for naive CD4, about 4% for naive CD8, more than 2% for memory CD4, and 0.35% to 0.4% for memory CD8. Naive subsets generally had larger estimated clonotype richness than memory subsets did. Pairwise subsampling indicated that sequencing depth was expected to affect the degree of clonotype sharing among donors. Even with the large sequencing depth, rarefaction of the sorted-subset datasets indicated that sequencing was incomplete. Only blood was sampled, and tissue TCR repertoires likely differ from those in blood. The small number of donors limited the genetic and exposure-history diversity represented. Compared with non-shared clonotypes, clonotypes shared by all four sorted-subset donors had higher generation probabilities.

The specimen sequenced was naive CD4+ T cells from PBMCs. The cell subset or site label corresponds to: CD45RA+ positively selected. This receptor was identified in a young man in good health. Some clones in this sample may be carry-over from other donors' samples. The receptor chain draws on TRBV28 and TRBJ2-1; the D gene is unclear. The DNA reads as follows: TGTGCCAGCGCCAGGCATGAGCAGTTCTTC. Its protein is CASARHEQFF. Full variable domain (CDR3 extended with the reference TRBV28 and TRBJ2-1 proteins): DVKVTQSSRYLVKRTGEKVFLECVQDMDHENMFWYRQDPGLGLRLIYFSYDVKMKEKGDIPEGYSVSREKKERFSLILESASTNQTSMYLCASARHEQFFGPGTRLTVL.